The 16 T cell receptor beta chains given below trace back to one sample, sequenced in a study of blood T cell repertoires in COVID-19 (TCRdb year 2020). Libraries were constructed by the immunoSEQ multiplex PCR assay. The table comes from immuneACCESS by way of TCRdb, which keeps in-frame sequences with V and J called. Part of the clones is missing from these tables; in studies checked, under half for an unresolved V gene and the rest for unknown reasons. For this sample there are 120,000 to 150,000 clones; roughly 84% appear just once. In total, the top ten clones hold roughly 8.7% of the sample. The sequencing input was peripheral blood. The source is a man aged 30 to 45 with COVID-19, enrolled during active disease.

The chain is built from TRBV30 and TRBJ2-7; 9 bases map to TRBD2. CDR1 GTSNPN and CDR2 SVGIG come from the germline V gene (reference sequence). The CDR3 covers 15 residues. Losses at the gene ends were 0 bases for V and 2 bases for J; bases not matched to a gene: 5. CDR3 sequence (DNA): TGTGCCTGGAGTGTACCGCGGGAGGGAACCTACGAGCAGTACTTC. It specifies CAWSVPREGTYEQYF.

The CDR3 nucleotides are TGTGCCAGCAGCTTAAGGGGAGGCAAAAACATTCAGTACTTC. Its protein product is CASSLRGGKNIQYF. V and J are TRBV11-2 and TRBJ2-4; maybe TRBD2 (6 bases). Trimming took 2 bases from V and 3 from J, leaving 8 bases between them. Per germline, CDR1 SGHAT and CDR2 FQNNGV. The CDR3 consists of 14 residues.

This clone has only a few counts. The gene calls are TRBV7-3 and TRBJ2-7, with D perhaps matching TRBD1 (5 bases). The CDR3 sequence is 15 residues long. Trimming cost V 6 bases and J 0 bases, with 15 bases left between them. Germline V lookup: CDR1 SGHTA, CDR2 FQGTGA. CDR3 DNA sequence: TGTGCCAGCAGTATTTCCGGACACGGCTCCTACGAGCAGTACTTC. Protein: CASSISGHGSYEQYF.

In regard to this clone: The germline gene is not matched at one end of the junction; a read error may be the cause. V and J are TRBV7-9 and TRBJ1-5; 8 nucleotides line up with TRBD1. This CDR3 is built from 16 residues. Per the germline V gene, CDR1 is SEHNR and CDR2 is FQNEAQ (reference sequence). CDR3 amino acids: CASSLATGAVGQPQHF. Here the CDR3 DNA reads TGTGCCAGCAGCCTAGCGACAGGGGCGGTCGGTCAGCCCCAGCATTTT.

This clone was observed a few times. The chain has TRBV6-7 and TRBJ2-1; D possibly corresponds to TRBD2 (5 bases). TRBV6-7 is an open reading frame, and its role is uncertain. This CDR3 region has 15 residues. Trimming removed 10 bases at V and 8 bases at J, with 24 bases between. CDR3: CATPSGDKRSDEQFF. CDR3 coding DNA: TGTGCCACACCGAGCGGAGACAAGAGAAGCGATGAGCAGTTCTTC.

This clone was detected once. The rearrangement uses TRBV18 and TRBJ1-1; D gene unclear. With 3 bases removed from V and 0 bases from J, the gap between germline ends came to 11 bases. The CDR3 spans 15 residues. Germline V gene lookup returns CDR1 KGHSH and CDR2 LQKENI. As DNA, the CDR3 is TGTGCCAGCTCACCGAGGGAACCCCTGAACACTGAAGCTTTCTTT. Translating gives CASSPREPLNTEAFF.

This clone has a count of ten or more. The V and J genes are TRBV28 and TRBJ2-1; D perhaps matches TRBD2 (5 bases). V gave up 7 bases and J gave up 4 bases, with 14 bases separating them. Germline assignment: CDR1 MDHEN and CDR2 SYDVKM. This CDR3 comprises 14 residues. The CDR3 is CASTVPGVYNEQFF. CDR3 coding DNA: TGTGCCAGCACCGTCCCCGGGGTATACAATGAGCAGTTCTTC.

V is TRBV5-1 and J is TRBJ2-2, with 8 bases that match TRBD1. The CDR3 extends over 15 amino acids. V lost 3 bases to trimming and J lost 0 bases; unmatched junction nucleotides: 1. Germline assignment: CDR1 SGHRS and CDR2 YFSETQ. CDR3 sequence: CASSWTGSNTGELFF. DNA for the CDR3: TGCGCCAGCAGCTGGACAGGGTCGAACACCGGGGAGCTGTTTTTT.

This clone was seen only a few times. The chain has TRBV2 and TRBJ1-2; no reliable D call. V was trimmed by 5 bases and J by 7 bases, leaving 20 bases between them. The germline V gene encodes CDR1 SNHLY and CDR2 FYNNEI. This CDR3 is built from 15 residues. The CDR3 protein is CASSRNGGRERGYTF. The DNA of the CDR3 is TGTGCCAGCAGTAGAAACGGTGGGAGGGAGCGTGGCTACACCTTC.

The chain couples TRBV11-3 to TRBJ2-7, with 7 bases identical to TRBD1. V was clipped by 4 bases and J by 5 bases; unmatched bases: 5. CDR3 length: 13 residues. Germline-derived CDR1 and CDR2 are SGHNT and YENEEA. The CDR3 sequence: CASSSTGNHEQYF. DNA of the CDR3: TGTGCCAGCAGCTCGACAGGGAACCACGAGCAGTACTTC. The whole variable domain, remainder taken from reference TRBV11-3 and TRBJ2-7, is EAGVVQSPRYKIIEKKQPVAFWCNPISGHNTLYWYLQNLGQGPELLIRYENEEAVDDSQLPKDRFSAERLKGVDSTLKIQPAELGDSAVYLCASSSTGNHEQYFGPGTRLTVT.

The CDR3, as DNA: TGTGCCAGCAGTCCCCGGACTAGCGGGAGGACCGGGGAGCTGTTTTTT. Protein product: CASSPRTSGRTGELFF. The V and J genes are TRBV28 and TRBJ2-2; 14 bases line up with TRBD2. This CDR3 comprises 16 residues. V shed 5 bases, J shed 5 bases, and the junction held 4 bases outside the gene matches. Germline V lookup: CDR1 MDHEN, CDR2 SYDVKM. Full variable domain (missing parts from reference TRBV28 and TRBJ2-2): DVKVTQSSRYLVKRTGEKVFLECVQDMDHENMFWYRQDPGLGLRLIYFSYDVKMKEKGDIPEGYSVSREKKERFSLILESASTNQTSMYLCASSPRTSGRTGELFFGEGSRLTVL.

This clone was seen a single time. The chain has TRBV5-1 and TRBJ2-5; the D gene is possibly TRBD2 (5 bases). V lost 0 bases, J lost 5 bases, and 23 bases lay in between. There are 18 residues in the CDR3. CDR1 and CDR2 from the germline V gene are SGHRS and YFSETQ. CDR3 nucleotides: TGCGCCAGCAGCTTGGCGGTCGGGGTGTTGACGGGCACCGAGACCCAGTACTTC. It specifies CASSLAVGVLTGTETQYF.

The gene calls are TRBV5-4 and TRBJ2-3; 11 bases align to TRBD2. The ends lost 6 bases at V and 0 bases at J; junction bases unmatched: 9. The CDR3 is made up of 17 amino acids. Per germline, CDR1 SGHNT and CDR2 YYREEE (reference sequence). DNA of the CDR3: TGTGCCAGCACCACCCGTCGGACTAGCGGGAGCACAGATACGCAGTATTTT. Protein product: CASTTRRTSGSTDTQYF.

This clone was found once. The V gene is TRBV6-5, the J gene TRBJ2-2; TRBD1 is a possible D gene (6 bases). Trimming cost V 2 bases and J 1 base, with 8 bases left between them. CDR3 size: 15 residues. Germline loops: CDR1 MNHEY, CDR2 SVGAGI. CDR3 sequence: CASSYGGQNTGELFF. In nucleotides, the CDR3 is TGTGCCAGCAGTTACGGGGGACAGAACACCGGGGAGCTGTTTTTT.

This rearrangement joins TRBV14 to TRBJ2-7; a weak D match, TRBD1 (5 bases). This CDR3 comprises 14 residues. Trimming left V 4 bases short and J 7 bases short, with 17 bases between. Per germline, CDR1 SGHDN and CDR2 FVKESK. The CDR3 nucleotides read TGTGCCAGCAGCCCTCTAGGCAGGGTACGAGAGCAGTACTTC. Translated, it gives CASSPLGRVREQYF.

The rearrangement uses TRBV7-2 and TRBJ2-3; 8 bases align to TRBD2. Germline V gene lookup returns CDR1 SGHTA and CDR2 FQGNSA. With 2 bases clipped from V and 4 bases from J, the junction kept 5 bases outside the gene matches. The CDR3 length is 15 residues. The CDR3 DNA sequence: TGTGCCAGCAGCTTAAGCGGGAGTAGGGCAGATACGCAGTATTTT. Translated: CASSLSGSRADTQYF.